Presented here are 5 T cell receptor beta chains from one specimen sequenced in a study of T cells in localized non-small cell lung cancer. Sequenced by immunoSEQ multiplex PCR; TCRdb stores in-frame clones only, minus some. The sample yields over 20,000 clones, roughly 86% seen once. The material sequenced was peripheral blood, taken before any cancer treatment. These receptors all come from a male donor aged 60 or over with stage II squamous cell lung carcinoma.

J is TRBJ2-1 and V is TRBV6-4, with 14 bases that match TRBD2. The CDR3 has 15 amino acids. Germline trimming cut 5 bases from V and 9 bases from J; bases unmatched to any gene: 6. Germline assignment: CDR1 MRHNA and CDR2 SNTAGT. The CDR3 sequence: CASSPTSGGAGEQFF. In DNA form, the CDR3 reads TGTGCCAGCAGTCCGACTAGCGGGGGGGCAGGTGAGCAGTTCTTC.

Written as DNA, the CDR3 is TGTGCCAGCAGCTCCCGTCGGACAGGGATCAACGTCCTGACTTTC. Amino acid sequence: CASSSRRTGINVLTF. The gene calls are TRBV12-1 and TRBJ2-6; TRBD1, the D gene given by the table, was not confirmed from the DNA. TRBV12-1 is an annotated pseudogene. The CDR3 is 15 amino acids.

The J gene is TRBJ2-5, the V gene TRBV2; D ambiguous. The V and J ends lost 3 bases and 5 bases respectively, with 13 bases between them. Germline CDR1 SNHLY, CDR2 FYNNEI. This CDR3 region has 14 residues. Written as DNA, the CDR3 is TGTGCCAGCAGTGAGGGCAGAAGTATGGAGACCCAGTACTTC. Protein product: CASSEGRSMETQYF. Complete variable domain (other parts from reference TRBV2 and TRBJ2-5): EPEVTQTPSHQVTQMGQEVILRCVPISNHLYFYWYRQILGQKVEFLVSFYNNEISEKSEIFDDQFSVERPDGSNFTLKIRSTKLEDSAMYFCASSEGRSMETQYFGPGTRLLVL.

V and J are TRBV30 and TRBJ2-1, with 7 bases matching TRBD1. Germline V gene data show CDR1 as GTSNPN and CDR2 as SVGIG (reference sequence). V dropped 5 bases and J dropped 5; count of bases not matched to a gene: 3. CDR3 size: 12 residues. CDR3: CAWADRNNEQFF. The DNA of the CDR3 is TGTGCCTGGGCGGACAGGAACAATGAGCAGTTCTTC.

The chain links TRBV28 to TRBJ1-3, with 7 positions matching TRBD1. Germline V gives CDR1 MDHEN, CDR2 SYDVKM. The length of the CDR3 is 14 residues. The V gene end was trimmed by 5 bases and the J gene end by 2 bases; junction bases not matched to a gene: 3. DNA of the CDR3: TGTGCCAGCAGTCTACAGGGGACTGGAAACACCATATATTTT. The encoded protein is CASSLQGTGNTIYF.